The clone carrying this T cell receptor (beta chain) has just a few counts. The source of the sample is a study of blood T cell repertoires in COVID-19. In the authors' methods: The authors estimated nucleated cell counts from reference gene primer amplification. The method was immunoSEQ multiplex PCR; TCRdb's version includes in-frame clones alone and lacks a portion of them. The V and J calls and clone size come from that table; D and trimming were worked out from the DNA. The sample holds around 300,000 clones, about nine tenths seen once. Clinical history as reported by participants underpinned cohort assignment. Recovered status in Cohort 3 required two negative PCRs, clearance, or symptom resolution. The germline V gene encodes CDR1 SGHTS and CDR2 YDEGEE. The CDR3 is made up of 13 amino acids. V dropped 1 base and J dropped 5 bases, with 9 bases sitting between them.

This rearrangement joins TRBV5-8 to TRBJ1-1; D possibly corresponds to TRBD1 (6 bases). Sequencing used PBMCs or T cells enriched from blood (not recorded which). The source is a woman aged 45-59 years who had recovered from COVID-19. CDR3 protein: CASSLSRGTEAFF. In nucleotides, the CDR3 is TGTGCCAGCAGCTTGAGCAGGGGAACTGAAGCTTTCTTT.